The T cell receptor (beta chain) described here comes from a study of T cell repertoires in cytomegalovirus infection. The V gene's germline CDR1 is SGHNT and CDR2 YYREEE (reference sequence). J lost 8 bases, V lost 4 bases, and 10 bases had no gene match. This CDR3 region has 16 residues. Study-wide points: Based on cumulative public TCR beta family frequency, carriers of CMV plus the relevant HLA were identified. HLA-C-restricted CMV clonotypes gave the most frequent clonotype in two of eight donors.

TCRdb processed the reads anew with MiXCR; each CDR3 protein has one entry. Of hundreds of thousands of distinct CDR3 sequences in the sample, 10% to 12% were seen once. This clonotype was found many times. The antigen remains undetermined. This TCR derives from a human donor in good health (CMV status not recorded). Some clones in this sample may be carry-over from other donors' samples. The sequenced sample consisted of PBMCs. V is TRBV5-4 and J is TRBJ2-1; 12 bases are shared with TRBD2. This CDR3 reads CASSPPTSGGWDEQFF. CDR3 in DNA: TGTGCCAGCAGCCCCCCGACTAGCGGGGGCTGGGATGAGCAGTTCTTC. The full variable domain, in which reference TRBV5-4 and TRBJ2-1 provide the parts outside the CDR3, is ETGVTQSPTHLIKTRGQQVTLRCSSQSGHNTVSWYQQALGQGPQFIFQYYREEENGRGNFPPRFSGLQFPNYSSELNVNALELDDSALYLCASSPPTSGGWDEQFFGPGTRLTVL.